These T cell receptor beta chains were read from a single sample in a study of blood T cells in healthy people across ages. Each CDR3 protein is one row after TCRdb ran MiXCR on the 5' RACE reads. The sample shows some 1,000,000 distinct CDR3 sequences, about 23% of them seen only once. The data were also submitted as part of a second study, on T cells of mothers and their children.

Material: blood. The receptors were sampled from a girl aged 2 to 10 in good health. Each CDR3 is given with its conserved first and last residue. The D gene is left open where the match is weak. A row's size may be missing; if present it is once, few, many or a size class.

d_gene,v_gene,len,j_gene,abundance,CDR3aa,CDR3nt
-,TRBV5-1,15,TRBJ2-5,once,CAGSSGGGPQETQYF,TGCGCCGGCAGCTCTGGGGGGGGGCCCCAAGAGACCCAGTACTTC
-,TRBV9,15,TRBJ1-2,-,CASSVAGLSNYGYTF,TGTGCCAGCAGCGTGGCAGGGCTGAGTAACTATGGCTACACCTTC
-,TRBV5-5,17,TRBJ1-5,few,CASSLGWRGDGGQPQHF,TGTGCCAGCAGCTTGGGATGGAGGGGCGATGGTGGTCAGCCCCAGCATTTT
-,TRBV18,14,TRBJ2-7,-,CASSPPGSLHEQYF,TGTGCCAGCTCACCCCCGGGATCCCTGCACGAGCAGTACTTC
TRBD1,TRBV6-1,16,TRBJ2-7,few,CASSDLGDRQTYEQYF,TGTGCCAGCAGTGACCTTGGGGACAGACAAACCTACGAGCAGTACTTC
-,TRBV20-1,12,TRBJ1-2,few,CSARAGTAGYTF,TGCAGTGCTAGGGCCGGAACAGCGGGCTACACCTTC
-,TRBV7-2,14,TRBJ1-1,few,CASSLSAGGTEAFF,TGTGCCAGCAGCTTATCGGCAGGAGGAACTGAAGCTTTCTTT
TRBD2,TRBV7-6,16,TRBJ2-2,few,CASSLILAGGAGELFF,TGTGCCAGCAGCTTGATACTAGCGGGAGGGGCCGGGGAGCTGTTTTTT
TRBD2,TRBV12-3/TRBV12-4,14,TRBJ2-5,few,CASTPTSGTETQYF,TGTGCCAGCACCCCGACTAGCGGGACAGAGACCCAGTACTTC
-,TRBV29-1,14,TRBJ2-7,few,CSVATGTITYEQYF,TGCAGCGTCGCCACCGGGACAATTACCTACGAGCAGTACTTC
-,TRBV7-9,14,TRBJ1-1,few,CASSFNQGGAEAFF,TGTGCCAGCAGCTTTAATCAGGGCGGTGCTGAAGCTTTCTTT
-,TRBV7-9,19,TRBJ1-1,few,CASRISGAGGREENTEAFF,TGTGCCAGCAGGATTTCCGGAGCGGGGGGGCGAGAAGAGAACACTGAAGCTTTCTTT
-,TRBV19,15,TRBJ1-1,-,CATTPGGSLNTEAFF,TGTGCCACCACCCCAGGAGGGAGTCTGAACACTGAAGCTTTCTTT
TRBD2,TRBV12-5,16,TRBJ2-1,-,CASGLVTSGADNEQFF,TGTGCTAGTGGTTTGGTGACTAGCGGGGCCGACAATGAGCAGTTCTTC
-,TRBV5-1,14,TRBJ2-1,few,CASSLEGHSNEQFF,TGCGCCAGCAGCTTGGAGGGACACAGCAATGAGCAGTTCTTC
-,TRBV3-1,16,TRBJ1-1,-,CASSQESSAMNTEAFF,TGTGCCAGCAGCCAAGAAAGTTCCGCAATGAACACTGAAGCTTTCTTT
-,TRBV7-2,16,TRBJ2-5,-,CASSFGFLRQQETQYF,TGTGCCAGCAGCTTTGGTTTTCTTAGGCAACAAGAGACCCAGTACTTC
TRBD1,TRBV12-3/TRBV12-4,15,TRBJ1-5,few,CASSFTGEKGQPQHF,TGTGCCAGCAGTTTTACAGGGGAGAAGGGTCAGCCCCAGCATTTT
-,TRBV7-9,15,TRBJ1-4,few,CASSFYKRSGEKLFF,TGTGCCAGCAGCTTCTACAAGAGGAGTGGTGAAAAACTGTTTTTT
TRBD2,TRBV11-2,19,TRBJ2-1,few,CASSPQVGLAGIGYNEQFF,TGTGCCAGCAGCCCGCAGGTCGGACTAGCGGGAATAGGCTACAATGAGCAGTTCTTC
-,TRBV7-2,13,TRBJ1-1,-,CASSPKALGEAFF,TGTGCCAGCAGCCCCAAAGCACTGGGTGAAGCTTTCTTT
TRBD2,TRBV7-2,14,TRBJ2-5,few,CASSLTAGEGTQYF,TGTGCCAGCAGCTTAACGGCGGGAGAGGGGACCCAGTACTTC
-,TRBV2,16,TRBJ2-5,few,CASSVDLRALDRAQYF,TGTGCCAGCAGTGTGGACCTCAGGGCTCTAGATCGAGCCCAGTACTTC
-,TRBV7-9,15,TRBJ1-5,few,CASSLGDSSNQPQHF,TGTGCCAGCAGCTTAGGCGACAGTAGCAATCAGCCCCAGCATTTT
TRBD2,TRBV12-3/TRBV12-4,16,TRBJ2-1,few,CASSLASGRASNEQFF,TGTGCCAGCAGTTTAGCTAGCGGGAGGGCCTCCAATGAGCAGTTCTTC
-,TRBV21-1,18,TRBJ2-5,-,CASSPEGHRLAGKETQYF,TGTGCCAGCAGCCCGGAGGGCCACCGACTAGCGGGAAAAGAGACCCAGTACTTC
-,TRBV5-5,14,TRBJ1-1,few,CASSLAQGGTEAFF,TGTGCCAGCAGCTTGGCCCAAGGGGGGACTGAAGCTTTCTTT